Reported below is one T cell receptor beta chain. This sample stems from a study of T-cell reconstitution after alpha-beta-depleted transplantation in children. V was trimmed by 0 bases and J by 2 bases, leaving 12 bases between them. Germline CDR1 is SGDLS and CDR2 is YYNGEE. The CDR3 runs 16 residues. Preparation of the TCRbeta library involved a method that used unique molecular identifiers. TCRdb redid the calling of the PCR reads with MiXCR, one entry per CDR3 protein. The sample carries almost 500,000 distinct CDR3 sequences, about an eighth recorded once. V usage is TRBV9 and J usage is TRBJ1-3; a weak D match, TRBD1 (5 bases). Specimen: PBMCs from the stem cell graft donor, collected from the stem cell graft. The receptor was isolated from a human donor who donated a stem cell graft to a child with combined immunodeficiency. The chain's CDR3 is CASSVGGGGTGNTIYF. The CDR3 DNA reads TGTGCCAGCAGCGTAGGGGGCGGGGGGACTGGAAACACCATATATTTT.